The clone carrying this T cell receptor (beta chain) was recorded a few times. Its antigen is undetermined. The CDR3 sequence is 15 residues long. Losses at the gene ends were 3 bases for V and 9 bases for J; bases not matched to a gene: 11. The germline gives CDR1 KGHSH, CDR2 LQKENI. TCRdb redid the calling of the 5' RACE reads with MiXCR, one entry per CDR3 protein. Of around 220,000 distinct CDR3 sequences listed, about 15% are singletons. This entry belongs to a study of T-cell memory formation after mild COVID-19. The study, taken as a whole, reports: Second-wave clones reaching peak frequency on day 37 lacked confirmed SARS-CoV-2 specificity. Prior to infection, memory already included some responding clones, suggesting cross-reactive memory joined.

The sequencing input was PBMCs or a T cell subset sorted from them (not recorded which). This rearrangement joins TRBV18 to TRBJ2-1; the match to TRBD2 covers 7 bases. This receptor was identified in a man aged 18 to 35 who had mild COVID-19 (a few samples of this study predate the infection). Cell type and time point are not known. The CDR3 loop reads CASSPGTTLESEQFF. DNA of the CDR3: TGTGCCAGCTCACCCGGGACTACCCTTGAAAGTGAGCAGTTCTTC.